This T cell receptor beta chain originates from a study of beta chain features in type 1 diabetes (dated by TCRdb to 2017 to 2018). Regarding the research as a whole: No differences in mean age, gender distribution, total cell number or subset yield were found between patients and healthy donors. Regulatory and stem cell-like memory subsets were isolated from only 8 patients and about eight healthy donors, whereas naive and central memory subsets came from all 30 or so donors. A total of roughly 99,000,000 sorted cells were examined across all samples, and the number of cells per subset was strongly correlated with RNA yield. The study compared the TCRB repertoires of sorted circulating CD4+ T cell subsets in recently diagnosed type 1 diabetes patients with those in matched healthy donors. Points the paper makes about the study in general: In all four CD4+ subsets, TCRB CDR3 length was moderately but significantly shorter in type 1 diabetes patients. Patients with type 1 diabetes made fewer insertions and deleted more nucleotides at VDJ recombination sites, implying thymic rearrangement abnormalities. Naive, central memory and regulatory TCRB repertoires appeared to be more alike among patients than among healthy donors. Because cDNA was sequenced instead of genomic DNA, activated cells with high expression could be over-represented, although the groups did not differ in activation or CD3 levels. HLA sub-analyses involved small numbers of individuals, so any influence of HLA type on TCRB rearrangement remained unresolved. Shorter templates might have been favored by PCR, but patient and control samples were amplified and corrected together, so both groups would have been affected equally by any skew.

A single peripheral blood draw of about 116 mL on average was collected from each donor into heparinised tubes. Naive, central memory, regulatory and stem cell-like memory CD4+ T cells were sorted on a BD FACSAria II using a panel including CD45RO, CCR7, CD25, CD127, CD95 and CD27. Purity was above 98% for every sorted population. PBMCs were separated immediately by Lymphoprep density gradient centrifugation and were stained directly, without being cultured. To minimize batch effects, samples were stained and sorted in pairs, one healthy donor with one patient per experiment. In this sample, this clone turned up a few times. Its antigen has not been determined. No much larger clonotype is one base removed from it; base qualities were not supplied. The High Capacity cDNA Reverse Transcription Kit was used to reverse transcribe all of the isolated RNA, meaning that expressed TCRB transcripts were what got sequenced. Deep immunoSEQ sequencing was performed on naive, central memory and regulatory T cell samples, with an average of about 3.57 million total reads per sample. After sorted cells were lysed in RLT buffer, RNA was extracted with DNase-treated RNeasy Micro or Mini kits, with the choice depending on cell number. To prevent cross-contamination, every cell subset was processed on its own, while patient and healthy donor samples were processed together. TCRB sequences were amplified from cDNA with the immunoSEQ multiplex PCR, producing 87-bp fragments spanning the CDR3 region. Sequencing of the amplicons was performed on the Illumina HiSeq platform. Regarding the original processing steps: Synthetic template baselines were used to correct PCR bias computationally, reads within Hamming distance 2 were collapsed together, and singletons that could not be merged were discarded. Reads were aligned against IMGT to assign V, D and J genes, CDR3 length and insertions or deletions at six rearrangement sites. Within each subset, clonotype counts were normalized to sorted cell number, and only after that were true diversity and Gini coefficients computed with the tcR R package. The overlap coefficient, calculated on TCRB nucleotide sequences, was used to measure repertoire sharing. This immuneACCESS table, as held by TCRdb, lists in-frame sequences with V and J called but not all clones. Of the missing ones, under half trace to an unresolved V gene in checked studies; the others have no known cause. Clone size and V and J calls were adopted from that table, with D and trimming inferred from the DNA. The sample yields 150,000 or so clones; over 8.5% were counted once. The top ten clonotypes cover roughly 2% of the sample.

Cut back by 5 bases and 4 bases, the V and J ends lie 14 bases apart. Looking up the germline V gene yields CDR1 SGHTA and CDR2 FQGTGA. From its cysteine to its phenylalanine, the CDR3 spans 14 amino acids. Only the CDR3 DNA is retained, 42 bases long and in frame from the first base. This receptor was taken from a man between 18 and 29 years old in good health. The sequenced sample was central memory CD4+ T cells from blood. The rearranged segments are TRBV7-3 and TRBJ1-1, with the D segment identity uncertain. The CDR3 reads CASSPAGIGTEAFF. The DNA sequence is given as TGTGCCAGCAGCCCAGCGGGGATAGGCACTGAAGCTTTCTTT.